These 7 T cell receptor beta chains share one sample of origin, sequenced in a study of blood T cell repertoires in COVID-19. Data came from immunoSEQ multiplex PCR; TCRdb stores just in-frame clones and leaves some out. The repertoire has roughly 95,000 clones, around 81% of them found once; the top ten carry roughly 4.1%. The specimen was peripheral blood. The receptors come from a man in his 60s with acute or convalescent COVID-19.

The chain uses TRBV5-4 and TRBJ1-2, with 9 bases fitting TRBD1. The CDR3 spans 16 residues. From germline, CDR1 is SGHNT and CDR2 YYREEE (reference sequence). J lost 8 bases, V lost 4 bases, and 15 bases had no gene match. CDR3 sequence: CASSMSITGGSTGYTF. CDR3 DNA sequence: TGTGCCAGCAGCATGTCCATTACAGGGGGCTCGACGGGCTACACCTTC.

The chain combines TRBV4-1 with TRBJ1-1; perhaps TRBD1 as D (6 bases). Per the germline V gene, CDR1 is MGHRA and CDR2 is YSYEKL. The CDR3 covers 15 residues. V lost 4 bases and J lost 2, with 14 bases in between. CDR3 protein: CASSLLGTLNTEAFF. The DNA for the CDR3 is TGCGCCAGCAGCCTACTTGGGACACTCAACACTGAAGCTTTCTTT.

This clone was counted between two and nine times. J is TRBJ2-3 and V is TRBV27; a possible D gene is TRBD1 (5 bases). Germline CDR1 is MNHEY and CDR2 is SMNVEV (reference sequence). This CDR3 has 15 amino acids. V lost 6 bases and J 6 bases, leaving 19 bases between the germline ends. The CDR3 loop reads CASRHNTHRWDTQYF. As DNA, the CDR3 is TGTGCCAGCAGACATAACACTCACAGGTGGGATACGCAGTATTTT.

The chain combines TRBV4-1 with TRBJ2-7; 13 bases align to TRBD2. Germline trimming cut 4 bases from V and 6 bases from J; bases unmatched to any gene: 3. From germline, CDR1 is MGHRA and CDR2 YSYEKL. The CDR3 runs 14 residues. As DNA, the CDR3 is TGCGCCAGCAGCCCGGGACTAGCGGGGACCGAGCAGTACTTC. It is translated as CASSPGLAGTEQYF.

This chain joins TRBV29-1 and TRBJ2-3; unclear D gene. The CDR3 extends over 13 amino acids. Trimming stripped 3 bases from V and 2 bases from J, with 9 bases between. Germline CDR1 SQVTM, CDR2 ANQGSEA. The CDR3 DNA reads TGCAGCGTTGAGGGCAGACACACAGATACGCAGTATTTT. Its translation: CSVEGRHTDTQYF.

V is TRBV3-1 (or the pseudogene TRBV3-2) and J is TRBJ2-5; 8 bases line up with TRBD1. Germline V gene data show CDR1 as LGHDT and CDR2 as YNNKEL (reference sequence). The CDR3 extends over 15 amino acids. The V segment lost 4 bases and the J segment 3 bases; nucleotides outside the gene matches: 7. The CDR3 DNA reads as TGTGCCAGCAGCCGCCGGGACAGGAAAGAAGAGACCCAGTACTTC. Encoded protein: CASSRRDRKEETQYF.

The V gene is TRBV7-2, the J gene TRBJ2-3; 11 positions agree with TRBD1. Germline trimming cut 5 bases from V and 1 base from J; bases unmatched to any gene: 2. The CDR3 is made up of 15 amino acids. Per the germline V gene, CDR1 is SGHTA and CDR2 is FQGNSA. The CDR3 DNA reads TGTGCCAGCAGCACGGGACAGGGGGGCACAGATACGCAGTATTTT. Translating it yields CASSTGQGGTDTQYF.